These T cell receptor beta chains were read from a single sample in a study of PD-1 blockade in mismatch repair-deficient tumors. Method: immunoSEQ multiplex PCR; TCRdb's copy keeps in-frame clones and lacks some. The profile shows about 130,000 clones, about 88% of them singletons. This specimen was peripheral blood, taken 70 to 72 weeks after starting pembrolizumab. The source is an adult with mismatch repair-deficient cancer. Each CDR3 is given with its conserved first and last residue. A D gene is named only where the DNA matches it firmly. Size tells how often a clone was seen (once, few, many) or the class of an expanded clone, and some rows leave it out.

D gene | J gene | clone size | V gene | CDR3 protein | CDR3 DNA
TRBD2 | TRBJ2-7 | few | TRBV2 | CASRGGLGLYEQYF | TGTGCCAGCAGGGGGGGACTAGGCCTCTACGAGCAGTACTTC
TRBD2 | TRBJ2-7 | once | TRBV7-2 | CASSLGGGSDYEQYF | TGTGCCAGCAGCTTAGGAGGCGGGAGTGATTACGAGCAGTACTTC
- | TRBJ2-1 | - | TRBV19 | CASTLQGGNEQFF | TGTGCCAGTACCCTCCAGGGGGGGAATGAGCAGTTCTTC
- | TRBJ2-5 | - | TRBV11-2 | CASSFVPGLTWQETQYF | TGTGCCAGCAGCTTCGTCCCGGGACTTACCTGGCAAGAGACCCAGTACTTC
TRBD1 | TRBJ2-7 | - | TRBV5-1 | CASRKGQSYEQYF | TGCGCCAGCAGAAAGGGACAGTCCTACGAGCAGTACTTC
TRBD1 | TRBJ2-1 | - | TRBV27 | CASSLKTGAPYNEQFF | TGTGCCAGCAGTTTAAAGACAGGGGCCCCATACAATGAGCAGTTCTTC
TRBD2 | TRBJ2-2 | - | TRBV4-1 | CASSQLASGSNTGELFF | TGCGCCAGCAGCCAACTCGCTAGCGGGTCGAACACCGGGGAGCTGTTTTTT
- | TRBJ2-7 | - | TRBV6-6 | CASSLNRAGYEQYF | TGTGCCAGCAGTTTAAACAGGGCAGGTTACGAGCAGTACTTC
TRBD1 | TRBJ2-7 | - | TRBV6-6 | CASGGMSGQGSYEQYF | TGTGCCAGCGGAGGTATGTCGGGACAGGGGTCCTACGAGCAGTACTTC
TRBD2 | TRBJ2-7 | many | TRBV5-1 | CASSLYGRDEQYF | TGCGCCAGCAGCTTGTACGGGAGGGACGAGCAGTACTTC
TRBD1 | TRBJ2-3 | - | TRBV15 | CATSRTGDFTDTQYF | TGTGCCACCAGCAGGACAGGGGACTTCACAGATACGCAGTATTTT
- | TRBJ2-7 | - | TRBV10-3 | CAISPDSYEQYF | TGTGCCATCAGTCCAGATTCTTACGAGCAGTACTTC
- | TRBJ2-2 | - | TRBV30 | CAWRTNTGELFF | TGTGCCTGGAGGACCAACACCGGGGAGCTGTTTTTT
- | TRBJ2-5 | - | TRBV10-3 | CAISDNPGPRGETQYF | TGTGCCATCAGTGACAATCCCGGGCCTAGGGGAGAGACCCAGTACTTC
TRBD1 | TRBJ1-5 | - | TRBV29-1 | CSVRQGLNQPQHF | TGCAGCGTTAGACAGGGGTTGAATCAGCCCCAGCATTTT
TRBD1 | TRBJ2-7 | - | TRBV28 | CASVDRGLSYEQYF | TGTGCCAGCGTAGACAGGGGGCTCTCCTACGAGCAGTACTTC
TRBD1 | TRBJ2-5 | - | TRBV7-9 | CASSPGQDDYF | TGTGCCAGCAGCCCCGGACAGGACGATTACTTC
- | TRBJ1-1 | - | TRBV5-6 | CASSLISSTEAFF | TGTGCCAGCAGCTTAATCAGTAGCACTGAAGCTTTCTTT
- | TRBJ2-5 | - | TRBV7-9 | CASSFSRGGFQETQYF | TGTGCCAGCAGCTTCAGCAGGGGGGGCTTCCAAGAGACCCAGTACTTC
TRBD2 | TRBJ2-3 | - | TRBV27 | CASSLGRGTDTQYF | TGTGCCAGCAGTTTAGGGCGGGGGACAGATACGCAGTATTTT
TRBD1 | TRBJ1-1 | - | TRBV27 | CASKQGAGTEAFF | TGTGCCAGCAAACAGGGGGCGGGCACTGAAGCTTTCTTT
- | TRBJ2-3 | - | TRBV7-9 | CASRTWADTDTQYF | TGTGCCAGCAGAACCTGGGCAGACACAGATACGCAGTATTTT
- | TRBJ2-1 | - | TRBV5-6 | CASRGSPYNEQFF | TGTGCCAGCAGGGGGAGCCCGTACAATGAGCAGTTCTTC
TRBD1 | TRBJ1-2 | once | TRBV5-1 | CASRGKGQGAGDYGYTF | TGCGCCAGCAGGGGAAAGGGACAGGGGGCTGGTGACTATGGCTACACCTTC
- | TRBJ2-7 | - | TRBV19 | CASSMGQGGYEQYF | TGTGCCAGTAGTATGGGCCAGGGAGGCTACGAGCAGTACTTC
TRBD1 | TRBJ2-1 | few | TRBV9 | CASSERTGWNEQFF | TGTGCCAGCAGCGAAAGGACAGGGTGGAATGAGCAGTTCTTC
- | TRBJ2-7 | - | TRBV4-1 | CASSPSVGGPSYEQYF | TGCGCCAGCAGCCCATCAGTCGGCGGGCCCTCTTACGAGCAGTACTTC
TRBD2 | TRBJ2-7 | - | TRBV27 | CASSPGLGSYEQYF | TGTGCCAGCAGTCCAGGACTAGGGTCCTACGAGCAGTACTTC
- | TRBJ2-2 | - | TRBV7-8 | CASSLRWALNTGELFF | TGTGCCAGCAGCTTACGATGGGCCCTAAACACCGGGGAGCTGTTTTTT
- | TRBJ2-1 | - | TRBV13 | CASSGRGRGPSGGSYNEQFF | TGTGCCAGCAGCGGACGGGGCAGGGGGCCTTCGGGAGGATCCTACAATGAGCAGTTCTTC
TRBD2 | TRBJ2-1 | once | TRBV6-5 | CASSYRAGGIGNEQFF | TGTGCCAGCAGTTACCGAGCGGGAGGAATTGGCAATGAGCAGTTCTTC
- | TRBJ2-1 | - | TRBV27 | CASSNSRGDSTYGVRNEQFF | TGTGCCAGCAGTAATTCAAGGGGGGACAGCACATATGGGGTACGCAATGAGCAGTTCTTC
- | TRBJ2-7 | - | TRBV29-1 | CSVVSAYEQYF | TGCAGCGTTGTCTCGGCCTACGAGCAGTACTTC
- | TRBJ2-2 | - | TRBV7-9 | CAREGVLAGELFF | TGTGCCAGGGAAGGGGTCCTAGCCGGGGAGCTGTTTTTT
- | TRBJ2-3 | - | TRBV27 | CASSLFARGSTDTQYF | TGTGCCAGCAGTTTATTCGCCAGGGGATCCACAGATACGCAGTATTTT
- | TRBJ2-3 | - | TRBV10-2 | CASSGLGGVTDTQYF | TGCGCCAGCAGTGGGCTTGGGGGAGTCACAGATACGCAGTATTTT
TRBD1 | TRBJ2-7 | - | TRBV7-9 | CASSPGQGAIYYEQYF | TGTGCCAGCAGCCCGGGACAGGGGGCGATTTACTACGAGCAGTACTTC
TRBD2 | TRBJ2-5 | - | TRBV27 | CASSRTSGSRQETQYF | TGTGCCAGCAGCCGGACTAGCGGGAGTCGCCAAGAGACCCAGTACTTC
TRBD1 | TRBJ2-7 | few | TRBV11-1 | CASSPRSRGYEQYF | TGTGCCAGCAGCCCCCGGTCCAGGGGGTACGAGCAGTACTTC
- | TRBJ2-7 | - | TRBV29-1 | CSVEDAGYEQYF | TGCAGCGTTGAAGATGCGGGCTACGAGCAGTACTTC
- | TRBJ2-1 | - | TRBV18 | CASSPLGVSYNEQFF | TGTGCCAGCTCACCACTGGGGGTCTCCTACAATGAGCAGTTCTTC
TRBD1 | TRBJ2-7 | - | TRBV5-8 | CASSFQGARSYEQYF | TGTGCCAGCAGCTTCCAGGGGGCCAGGTCCTACGAGCAGTACTTC
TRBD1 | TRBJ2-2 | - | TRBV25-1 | CASSEWGTGGTGELFF | TGTGCCAGCAGTGAATGGGGGACAGGGGGCACCGGGGAGCTGTTTTTT
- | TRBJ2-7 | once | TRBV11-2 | CASSQGHGDYEQYF | TGTGCCAGCAGCCAGGGACACGGAGATTACGAGCAGTACTTC
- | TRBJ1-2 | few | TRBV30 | CAWWGDYGYTF | TGTGCCTGGTGGGGGGACTATGGCTACACCTTC
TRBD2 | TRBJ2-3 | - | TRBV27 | CASSITTTSGSIDTQYF | TGTGCCAGCAGTATTACGACGACTAGCGGGAGTATAGATACGCAGTATTTT
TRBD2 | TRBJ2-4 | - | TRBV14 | CASSQSGRGAKNIQYF | TGTGCCAGCAGCCAGAGCGGGAGAGGAGCCAAAAACATTCAGTACTTC
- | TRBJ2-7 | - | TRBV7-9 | CASSPYGREQYF | TGTGCCAGCAGCCCCTATGGACGCGAGCAGTACTTC
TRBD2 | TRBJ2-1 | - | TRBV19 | CASSMGTTDNEQFF | TGTGCCAGTAGTATGGGGACTACAGACAATGAGCAGTTCTTC
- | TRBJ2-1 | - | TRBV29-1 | CSVAPGTNEQFF | TGCAGCGTGGCCCCGGGAACCAATGAGCAGTTCTTC
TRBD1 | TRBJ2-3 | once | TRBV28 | CASSLGQRPTDTQYF | TGTGCCAGCAGTTTGGGACAGAGACCCACAGATACGCAGTATTTT
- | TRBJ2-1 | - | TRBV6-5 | CASNWLNSYNEQFF | TGTGCCAGCAATTGGCTTAACTCCTACAATGAGCAGTTCTTC
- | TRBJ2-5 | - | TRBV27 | CASSLLGAETQYF | TGTGCCAGCAGTTTATTAGGGGCAGAGACCCAGTACTTC